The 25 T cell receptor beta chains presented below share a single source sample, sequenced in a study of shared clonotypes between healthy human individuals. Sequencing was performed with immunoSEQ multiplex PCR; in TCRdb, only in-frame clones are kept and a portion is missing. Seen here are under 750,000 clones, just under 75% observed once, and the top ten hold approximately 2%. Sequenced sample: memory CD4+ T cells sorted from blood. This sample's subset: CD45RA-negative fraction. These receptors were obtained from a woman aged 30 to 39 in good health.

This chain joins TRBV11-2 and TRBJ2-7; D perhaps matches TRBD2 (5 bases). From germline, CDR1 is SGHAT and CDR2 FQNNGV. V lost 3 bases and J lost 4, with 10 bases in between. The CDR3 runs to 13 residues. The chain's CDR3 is CASSFSGDYEQYF. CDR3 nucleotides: TGTGCCAGCAGCTTCAGCGGTGATTACGAGCAGTACTTC.

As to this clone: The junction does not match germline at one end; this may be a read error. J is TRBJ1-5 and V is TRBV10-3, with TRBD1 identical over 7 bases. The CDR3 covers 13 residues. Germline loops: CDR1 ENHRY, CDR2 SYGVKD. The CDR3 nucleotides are TGTGCCAGCAGTGAATGGGACAGACAGCCCCAGCATTTT. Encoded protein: CASSEWDRQPQHF.

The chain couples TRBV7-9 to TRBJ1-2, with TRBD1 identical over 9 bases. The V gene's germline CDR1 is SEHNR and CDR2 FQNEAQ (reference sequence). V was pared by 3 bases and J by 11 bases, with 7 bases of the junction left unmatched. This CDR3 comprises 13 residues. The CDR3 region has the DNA TGTGCCAGCAGCTTCCAACGGGACAGGGAGTACACCTTC. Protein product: CASSFQRDREYTF.

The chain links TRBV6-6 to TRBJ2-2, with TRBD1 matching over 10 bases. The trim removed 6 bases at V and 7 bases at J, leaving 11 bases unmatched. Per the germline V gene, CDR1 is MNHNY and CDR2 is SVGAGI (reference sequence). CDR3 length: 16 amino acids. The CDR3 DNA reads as TGTGCCAGCAGACGCCGGGACAGGGGTGGGATCGGGGAGCTGTTTTTT. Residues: CASRRRDRGGIGELFF.

The CDR3 loop reads CASSDWTDMGYEQYF. DNA for the CDR3: TGTGCCAGCAGTGATTGGACAGACATGGGCTACGAGCAGTACTTC. The rearrangement uses TRBV2 and TRBJ2-7, with D possibly being TRBD1 (6 bases). The CDR3 is made up of 15 amino acids. Trimming left V 3 bases short and J 3 bases short, with 15 bases between. In germline, CDR1 is SNHLY, CDR2 FYNNEI.

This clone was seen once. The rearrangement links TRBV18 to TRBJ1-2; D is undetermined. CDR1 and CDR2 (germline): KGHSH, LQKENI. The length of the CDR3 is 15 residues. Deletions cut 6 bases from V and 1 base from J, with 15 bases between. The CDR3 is CASSPISSSNYGYTF. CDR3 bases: TGTGCCAGCTCCCCGATTTCATCCAGTAACTATGGCTACACCTTC.

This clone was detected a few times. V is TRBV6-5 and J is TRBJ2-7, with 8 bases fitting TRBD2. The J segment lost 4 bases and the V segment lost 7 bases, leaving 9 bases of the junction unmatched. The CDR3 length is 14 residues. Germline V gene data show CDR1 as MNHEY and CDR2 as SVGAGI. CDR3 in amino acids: CASKIAGFGYEQYF. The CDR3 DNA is TGTGCCAGCAAAATAGCGGGATTCGGGTACGAGCAGTACTTC.

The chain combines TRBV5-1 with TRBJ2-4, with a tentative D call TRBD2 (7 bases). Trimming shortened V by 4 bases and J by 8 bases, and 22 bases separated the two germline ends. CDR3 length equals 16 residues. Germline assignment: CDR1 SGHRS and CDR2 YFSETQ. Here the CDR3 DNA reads TGCGCCAGCAGCACAGGAGCGTATTCGGGGGGCGACATTCAGTACTTC. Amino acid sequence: CASSTGAYSGGDIQYF.

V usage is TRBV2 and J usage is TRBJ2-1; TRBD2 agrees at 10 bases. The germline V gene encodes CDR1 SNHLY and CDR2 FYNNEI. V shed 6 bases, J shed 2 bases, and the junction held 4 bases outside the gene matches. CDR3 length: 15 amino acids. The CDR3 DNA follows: TGTGCCAGCAGATCCGGACTAGCGGCCTACAATGAGCAGTTCTTC. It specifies CASRSGLAAYNEQFF. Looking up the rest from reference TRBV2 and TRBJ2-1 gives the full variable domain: EPEVTQTPSHQVTQMGQEVILRCVPISNHLYFYWYRQILGQKVEFLVSFYNNEISEKSEIFDDQFSVERPDGSNFTLKIRSTKLEDSAMYFCASRSGLAAYNEQFFGPGTRLTVL.

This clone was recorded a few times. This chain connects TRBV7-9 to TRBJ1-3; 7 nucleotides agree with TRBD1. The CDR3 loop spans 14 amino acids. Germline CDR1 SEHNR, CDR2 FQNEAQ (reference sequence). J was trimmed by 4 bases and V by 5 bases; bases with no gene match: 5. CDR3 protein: CASSLRDSGNTIYF. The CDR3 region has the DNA TGTGCCAGCAGCCTTAGGGACAGCGGAAACACCATATATTTT.

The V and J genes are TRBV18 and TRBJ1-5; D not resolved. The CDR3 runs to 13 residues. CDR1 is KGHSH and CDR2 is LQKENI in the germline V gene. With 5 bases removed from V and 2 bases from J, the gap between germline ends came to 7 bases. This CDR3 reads CASSKGGNQPQHF. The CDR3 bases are TGTGCCAGCTCAAAAGGAGGCAATCAGCCCCAGCATTTT.

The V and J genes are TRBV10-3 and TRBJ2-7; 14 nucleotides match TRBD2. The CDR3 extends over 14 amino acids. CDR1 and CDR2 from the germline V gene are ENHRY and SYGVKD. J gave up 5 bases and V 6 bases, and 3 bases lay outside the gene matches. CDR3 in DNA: TGTGCCATCAGCCGGGGACTAGCGGGAGACGAGCAGTACTTC. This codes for CAISRGLAGDEQYF.

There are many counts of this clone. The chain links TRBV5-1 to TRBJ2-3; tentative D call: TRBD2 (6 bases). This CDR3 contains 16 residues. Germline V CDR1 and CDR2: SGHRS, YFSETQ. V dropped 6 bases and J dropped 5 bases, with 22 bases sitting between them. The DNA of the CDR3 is TGCGCCAGCACATCGTCGTTCGGAGGGCAGGGAGATACGCAGTATTTT. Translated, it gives CASTSSFGGQGDTQYF.

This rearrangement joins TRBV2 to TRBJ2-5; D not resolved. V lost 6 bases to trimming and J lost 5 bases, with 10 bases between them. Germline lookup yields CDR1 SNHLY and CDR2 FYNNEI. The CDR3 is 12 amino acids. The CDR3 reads CASRVARETQYF. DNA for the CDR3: TGTGCCAGCAGGGTAGCTAGGGAGACCCAGTACTTC.

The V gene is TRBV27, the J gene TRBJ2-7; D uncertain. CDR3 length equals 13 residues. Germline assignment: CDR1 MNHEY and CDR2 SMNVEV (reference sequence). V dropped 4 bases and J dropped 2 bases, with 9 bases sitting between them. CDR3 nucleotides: TGTGCCAGCAGTTCGGACCAGACCTACGAGCAGTACTTC. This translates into CASSSDQTYEQYF.

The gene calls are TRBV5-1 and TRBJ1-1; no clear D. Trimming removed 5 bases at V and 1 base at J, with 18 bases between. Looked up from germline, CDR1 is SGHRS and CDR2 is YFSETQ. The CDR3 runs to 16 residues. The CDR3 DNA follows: TGCGCCAGCAGGAAAGAGATAGGATTGGGGAACACTGAAGCTTTCTTT. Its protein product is CASRKEIGLGNTEAFF.

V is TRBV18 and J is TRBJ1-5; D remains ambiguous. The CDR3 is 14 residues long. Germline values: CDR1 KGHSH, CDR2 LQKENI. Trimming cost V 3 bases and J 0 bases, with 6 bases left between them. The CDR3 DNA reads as TGTGCCAGCTCACCCGTGGGTAGCAATCAGCCCCAGCATTTT. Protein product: CASSPVGSNQPQHF.

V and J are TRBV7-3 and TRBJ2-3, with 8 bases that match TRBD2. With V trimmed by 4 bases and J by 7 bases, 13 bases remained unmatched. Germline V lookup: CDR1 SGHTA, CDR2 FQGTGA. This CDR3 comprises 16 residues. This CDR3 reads CASSSGPAGVFNTQYF. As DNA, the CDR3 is TGTGCCAGCAGCTCCGGGCCAGCGGGAGTTTTCAATACGCAGTATTTT. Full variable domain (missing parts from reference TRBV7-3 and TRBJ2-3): GAGVSQTPSNKVTEKGKYVELRCDPISGHTALYWYRQSLGQGPEFLIYFQGTGAADDSGLPNDRFFAVRPEGSVSTLKIQRTERGDSAVYLCASSSGPAGVFNTQYFGPGTRLTVL.

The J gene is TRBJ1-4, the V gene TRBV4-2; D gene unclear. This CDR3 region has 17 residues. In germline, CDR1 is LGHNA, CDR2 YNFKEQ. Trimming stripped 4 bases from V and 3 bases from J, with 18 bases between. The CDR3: CASSPPWVLEANEKLFF. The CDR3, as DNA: TGTGCCAGCAGCCCTCCTTGGGTATTGGAGGCTAATGAAAAACTGTTTTTT.

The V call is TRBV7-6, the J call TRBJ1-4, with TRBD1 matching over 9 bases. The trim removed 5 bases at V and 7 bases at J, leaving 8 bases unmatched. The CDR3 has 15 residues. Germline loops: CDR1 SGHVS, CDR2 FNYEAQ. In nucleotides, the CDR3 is TGTGCCAGCAGCGAGAACAGGGGGCGCGGTGAAAAACTGTTTTTT. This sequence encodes CASSENRGRGEKLFF. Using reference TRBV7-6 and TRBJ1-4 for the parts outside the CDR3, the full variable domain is GAGVSQSPRYKVTKRGQDVALRCDPISGHVSLYWYRQALGQGPEFLTYFNYEAQQDKSGLPNDRFSAERPEGSISTLTIQRTEQRDSAMYRCASSENRGRGEKLFFGSGTQLSVL.

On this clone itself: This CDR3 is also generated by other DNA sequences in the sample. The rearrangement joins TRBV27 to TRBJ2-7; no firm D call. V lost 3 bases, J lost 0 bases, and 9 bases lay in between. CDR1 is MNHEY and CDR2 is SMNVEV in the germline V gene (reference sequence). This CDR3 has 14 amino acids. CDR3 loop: CASSFDRYSYEQYF. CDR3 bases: TGTGCCAGCAGTTTTGACCGATACTCCTACGAGCAGTACTTC.

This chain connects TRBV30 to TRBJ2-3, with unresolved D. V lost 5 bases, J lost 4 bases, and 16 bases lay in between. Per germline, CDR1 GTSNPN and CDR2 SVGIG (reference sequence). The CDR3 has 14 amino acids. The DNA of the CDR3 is TGTGCCTGGTCCAAGGCTGGGTCCTCAGATACGCAGTATTTT. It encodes CAWSKAGSSDTQYF.

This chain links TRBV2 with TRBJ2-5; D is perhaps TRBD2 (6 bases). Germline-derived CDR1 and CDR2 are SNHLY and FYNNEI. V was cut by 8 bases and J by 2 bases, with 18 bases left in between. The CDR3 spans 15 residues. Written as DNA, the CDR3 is TGTGCCAGCCGGGGGTTTAATCGGTTACAAGAGACCCAGTACTTC. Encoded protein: CASRGFNRLQETQYF.

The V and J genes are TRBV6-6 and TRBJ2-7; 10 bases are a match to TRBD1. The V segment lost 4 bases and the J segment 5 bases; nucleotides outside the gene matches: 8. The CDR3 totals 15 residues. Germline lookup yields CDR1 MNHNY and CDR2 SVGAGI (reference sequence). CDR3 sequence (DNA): TGTGCCAGCAGTTTGGGGGGACAGGGGCAGGACGAGCAGTACTTC. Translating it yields CASSLGGQGQDEQYF.

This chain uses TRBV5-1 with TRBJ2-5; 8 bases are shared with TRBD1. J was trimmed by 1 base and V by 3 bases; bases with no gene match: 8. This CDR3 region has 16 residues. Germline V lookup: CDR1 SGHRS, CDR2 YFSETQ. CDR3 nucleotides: TGCGCCAGCAGCTCCGTGTCTGGACAGGGCCAAGAGACCCAGTACTTC. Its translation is CASSSVSGQGQETQYF.